The 18 T cell receptor beta chains given below trace back to one sample, sequenced in a study of patients and donors after allogeneic stem cell transplantation. TCRdb re-derived calls from the RT-PCR reads in MiXCR, one entry per CDR3 protein. Here the sample spans about a million distinct CDR3 sequences, 15% to 20% being singletons. The sequenced material came from blood, either unsorted or a sorted T cell fraction (not recorded which). Receptors were obtained from a human donor who was either an allogeneic HSCT recipient or a stem cell or donor lymphocyte infusion donor (not recorded which). It is not recorded whose cells these are; they may come from a transplant donor.

This clonotype was detected only a few times. CDR3 loop: CATSDKSGTSGLFTYNEQFF. The CDR3 DNA is TGTGCCACCAGTGATAAATCCGGGACTAGCGGACTGTTCACCTACAATGAGCAGTTCTTC. The V and J genes are TRBV24-1 and TRBJ2-1; the match to TRBD2 covers 11 bases. The CDR3 is 20 residues long. Germline V gene lookup returns CDR1 KGHDR and CDR2 SFDVKD. V was pared by 3 bases and J by 2 bases, with 14 bases of the junction left unmatched.

The sample holds a few counts of this clonotype. V is TRBV25-1 and J is TRBJ2-5; the D gene is possibly TRBD1 (5 bases). This CDR3 spans 12 amino acids. V was trimmed by 6 bases and J by 1 base, leaving 6 bases between them. Germline V CDR1 and CDR2: MGHDK, SYGVNS. CDR3 in DNA: TGTGCCAGCAGGGACACCCAAGAGACCCAGTACTTC. This codes for CASRDTQETQYF.

This chain connects TRBV12-3 or TRBV12-4 to TRBJ1-2, with D tentatively TRBD1 (5 bases). The CDR3 runs 17 residues. The germline V and J ends were trimmed by 5 bases and 3 bases, with 22 bases remaining between them. This CDR3 reads CASSPPRGVGVDYGYTF. The CDR3 DNA follows: TGTGCCAGCAGTCCCCCCCGAGGTGTAGGGGTCGACTATGGCTACACCTTC.

The gene calls are TRBV6-5 and TRBJ1-2; 10 positions match TRBD1. J was trimmed by 2 bases and V by 4 bases; bases with no gene match: 7. This CDR3 is built from 16 residues. In germline, CDR1 is MNHEY, CDR2 SVGAGI. The CDR3 DNA is TGTGCCAGCAGTTTCCTCCGGGACAGGGGCAACTATGGCTACACCTTC. Protein sequence: CASSFLRDRGNYGYTF.

As to this clonotype: A junction boundary mismatches the germline segment, possibly from a read error. The V and J genes are TRBV20-1 and TRBJ2-7, with TRBD1 matching 8 bases. Germline assignment: CDR1 DFQATT and CDR2 SNEGSKA (reference sequence). CDR3 length: 16 amino acids. The CDR3 region has the DNA TGCAGTGCGCGAGGTACTCCGGGACAGGTGGCGTACGACCAGTACTTC. It yields the protein CSARGTPGQVAYDQYF.

This rearrangement joins TRBV18 to TRBJ1-5, with D tentatively TRBD1 (6 bases). Per the germline V gene, CDR1 is KGHSH and CDR2 is LQKENI. The length of the CDR3 is 16 residues. V lost 0 bases to trimming and J lost 4 bases, with 13 bases between them. CDR3 sequence (DNA): TGTGCCAGCTCACCACCGGACAGAGAAAAAAATCAGCCCCAGCATTTT. Protein: CASSPPDREKNQPQHF.

The chain couples TRBV13 to TRBJ2-3, with D perhaps TRBD1 (6 bases). The CDR3 is made up of 14 amino acids. The germline gives CDR1 PRHDT, CDR2 FYEKMQ (reference sequence). Trimming shortened V by 5 bases and J by 6 bases, and 15 bases separated the two germline ends. The CDR3 nucleotides are TGTGCCAGCAGCACCCGGGACAACAGGGATACGCAGTATTTT. It yields the protein CASSTRDNRDTQYF.

The rearrangement uses TRBV5-1 and TRBJ2-5; TRBD2 matches at 12 bases. Trimming at V came to 4 bases and at J to 5 bases, leaving 9 bases not matched to a gene. The CDR3 runs 16 residues. Germline CDR1 is SGHRS and CDR2 is YFSETQ. In DNA, the CDR3 is TGCGCCAGCAGCGGAGGGCGACTAGCGGGAGTGGAGACCCAGTACTTC. It yields the protein CASSGGRLAGVETQYF.

The gene calls are TRBV7-2 and TRBJ2-1; D ambiguous. Germline CDR1 is SGHTA and CDR2 is FQGNSA. The CDR3 covers 13 residues. V gave up 4 bases and J gave up 4 bases, with 8 bases separating them. The CDR3, as DNA: TGTGCCAGCAGCTATGCTTTATACAATGAGCAGTTCTTC. This codes for CASSYALYNEQFF.

Many counts were recorded for this clonotype. One junction end does not reproduce the germline sequence, and a read error may be involved. J is TRBJ1-1 and V is TRBV20-1; D perhaps matches TRBD1 (5 bases). Germline-derived CDR1 and CDR2 are DFQATT and SNEGSKA (reference sequence). This CDR3 is built from 12 residues. The chain's CDR3 is CSARDNPGLLIF. The CDR3 nucleotides are TGCAGTGCTAGGGACAACCCGGGTCTTCTTATATTT.

In DNA form, the CDR3 reads TGCAGTGCCTCCAGCGGTCCGGGACTAGTTTACAATGAGCAGTTCTTC. Its protein product is CSASSGPGLVYNEQFF. The chain has TRBV20-1 and TRBJ2-1; 8 positions agree with TRBD2. Germline loops: CDR1 DFQATT, CDR2 SNEGSKA (reference sequence). V trimming: 6 bases; J trimming: 4 bases; junction bases outside the gene matches: 14. The CDR3 sequence is 16 residues long.

The chain recombines TRBV7-9 with TRBJ2-3, with D perhaps TRBD1 (6 bases). V dropped 4 bases and J dropped 5 bases, with 19 bases sitting between them. Germline-derived CDR1 and CDR2 are SEHNR and FQNEAQ (reference sequence). This CDR3 comprises 16 residues. The CDR3 DNA follows: TGTGCCAGCAGCTCAGCAAGGGACACTCATGGAGATACGCAGTATTTT. The encoded protein is CASSSARDTHGDTQYF.

The V and J genes are TRBV9 and TRBJ2-5; 9 bases agree with TRBD2. There are 14 residues in the CDR3. J gave up 4 bases and V 3 bases, and 4 bases lay outside the gene matches. Germline lookup yields CDR1 SGDLS and CDR2 YYNGEE. CDR3 nucleotide sequence: TGTGCCAGCAGCGCGATAGCGGGAGTAGAGACCCAGTACTTC. Its protein is CASSAIAGVETQYF.

V is TRBV25-1 and J is TRBJ1-4; 7 bases line up with TRBD1. From germline, CDR1 is MGHDK and CDR2 SYGVNS. The CDR3 consists of 17 residues. With 2 bases clipped from V and 8 bases from J, the junction kept 14 bases outside the gene matches. The CDR3 DNA reads as TGTGCCAGCAGTGAACCGCGGGACAGCGCGGTGGGGGAAAAACTGTTTTTT. The encoded protein is CASSEPRDSAVGEKLFF.

This clonotype was seen only once. The chain recombines TRBV5-1 with TRBJ2-3; no definite D call. Germline V gene data show CDR1 as SGHRS and CDR2 as YFSETQ. Trimming pared 1 base from V and 6 bases from J, leaving 12 bases between. This CDR3 is 14 amino acids long. The CDR3: CASSLSSPRDTQYF. CDR3 coding DNA: TGCGCCAGCAGCTTGTCTTCACCCAGGGATACGCAGTATTTT.

The chain employs TRBV4-3 and TRBJ2-1; TRBD2 matches at 12 bases. The CDR3 extends over 15 amino acids. The V and J ends lost 1 base and 8 bases, in that order; junction bases with no gene match: 3. Germline V gene sequence: CDR1 LGHNA, CDR2 YSLEER. The DNA of the CDR3 is TGCGCCAGCAGCCAAGGTTGGACTAGCGGGGATGAGCAGTTCTTC. Translation: CASSQGWTSGDEQFF.

This clonotype was picked up many times. This chain links TRBV5-1 with TRBJ2-1; D not certain. This CDR3 spans 15 amino acids. Germline CDR1 and CDR2: SGHRS and YFSETQ. V lost 4 bases, J lost 0 bases, and 11 bases lay in between. The CDR3 DNA is TGCGCCAGCAGCCCGGATCCGAGCTCCTACAATGAGCAGTTCTTC. Protein product: CASSPDPSSYNEQFF.

This CDR3 is CASSLLGQGASYNEQFF. Written as DNA, the CDR3 is TGTGCCAGCAGTCTCTTGGGACAGGGGGCTTCATACAATGAGCAGTTCTTC. The chain links TRBV27 to TRBJ2-1; the match to TRBD1 covers 12 bases. The CDR3 is 17 residues long. V was pared by 5 bases and J by 4 bases, with 9 bases of the junction left unmatched. Germline CDR1 reads MNHEY; CDR2 reads SMNVEV (reference sequence).